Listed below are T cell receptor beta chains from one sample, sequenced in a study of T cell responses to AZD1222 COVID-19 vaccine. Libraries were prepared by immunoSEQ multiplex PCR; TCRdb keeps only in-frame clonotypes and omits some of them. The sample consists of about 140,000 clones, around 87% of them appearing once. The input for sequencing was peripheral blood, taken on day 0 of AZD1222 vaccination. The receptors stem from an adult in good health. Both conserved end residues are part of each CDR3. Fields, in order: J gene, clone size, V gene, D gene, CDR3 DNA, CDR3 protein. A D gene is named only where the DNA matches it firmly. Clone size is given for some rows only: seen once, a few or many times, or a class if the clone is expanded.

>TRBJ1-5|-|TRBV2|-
TGTGCCAGCAGGGGGCAGGTTGGACAGCCCCAGCATTTT
CASRGQVGQPQHF
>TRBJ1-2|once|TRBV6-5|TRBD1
TGTGCCAGCTGCCGACAGGGGCCTCGCTATGGCTACACCTTC
CASCRQGPRYGYTF
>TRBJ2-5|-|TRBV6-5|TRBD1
TGTGCCAGCAGCCAATCCGGGACAGGGAAAGAGACCCAGTACTTC
CASSQSGTGKETQYF
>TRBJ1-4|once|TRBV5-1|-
TGCGCCAGCAGCTGGACTCCAACTAATGAAAAACTGTTTTTT
CASSWTPTNEKLFF
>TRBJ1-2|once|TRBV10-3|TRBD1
TGTGCCATCAGACACAGGGGTCCCTATGGCTACACCTTC
CAIRHRGPYGYTF
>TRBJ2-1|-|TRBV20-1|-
TGCAGTGCTAGTCCCCAGGGGATGAGGCAGTTCTTC
CSASPQGMRQFF
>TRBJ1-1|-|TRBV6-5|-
TGTGCCAGCAGTATGACAGGCGGCGCCACTGAAGCTTTCTTT
CASSMTGGATEAFF
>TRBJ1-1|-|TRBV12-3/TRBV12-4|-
TGTGCCAGCAGTTTAGCGCAGGGGACTGAAGCTTTCTTT
CASSLAQGTEAFF
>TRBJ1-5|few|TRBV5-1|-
TGCGCCAGCAGCTTGGGAGGTTCACAGCCCCAGCATTTT
CASSLGGSQPQHF
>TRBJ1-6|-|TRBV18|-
TGTGCCAGCTCACCACAGGAAGGGTCCTATAATTCACCCCTCCACTTT
CASSPQEGSYNSPLHF
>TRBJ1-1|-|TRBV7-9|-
TGTGCCAGCAACCGTGGCCAGAGTCAGGCTTTCTTT
CASNRGQSQAFF
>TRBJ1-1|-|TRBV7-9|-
TGTGCCAGCAGCCCCCCTTTGGCCCAAGCTTTCTTT
CASSPPLAQAFF
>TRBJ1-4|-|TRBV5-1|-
TGCGCCAGCAGCTTTGAGAGCCTTAATGAAAAACTGTTTTTT
CASSFESLNEKLFF
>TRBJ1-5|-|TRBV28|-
TGTGCCACGAGGACGCCAGGGCGGGGGACTCGGCCCCAGCATTTT
CATRTPGRGTRPQHF
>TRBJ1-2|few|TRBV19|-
TGTGCCAGTACCCCGACGGCTTCGAATTTCGGCTACACCTTC
CASTPTASNFGYTF
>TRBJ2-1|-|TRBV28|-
TGTGCCAGCGGGACACCCTTTAGGCCTGAGCAGTTCTTC
CASGTPFRPEQFF
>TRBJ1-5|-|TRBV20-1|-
TGCAGTGCTAGTGTTAGAGGGGAAGGACCCCAGCATTTT
CSASVRGEGPQHF
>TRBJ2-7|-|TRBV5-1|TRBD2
TGCGCCAGCAGCTGGACTAGCGGGAACTACGAGCAGTACTTC
CASSWTSGNYEQYF
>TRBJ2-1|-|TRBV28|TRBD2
TGTGCCAGCAGTTTCGGGGACTACTACAATGAGCAGTTCTTC
CASSFGDYYNEQFF
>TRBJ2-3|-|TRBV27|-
TGTGCCAGCAGTCCCTGGATCGCAGATACGCAGTATTTT
CASSPWIADTQYF
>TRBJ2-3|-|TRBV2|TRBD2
TGTGCCAGCAGTGATCCTAGCGGTGCTAGCACAGATACGCAGTATTTT
CASSDPSGASTDTQYF
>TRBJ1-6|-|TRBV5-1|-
TGCGCCAGCAGCTCTTCCGACGTTAATAATTCACCCCTCCACTTT
CASSSSDVNNSPLHF